The T cell receptor beta chain described here comes from a study of T cells in Graves' hyperthyroidism and ophthalmopathy. Overall study context: Once the initial diagnosis was made, peripheral blood was obtained before any treatment.

PBMCs were derived from under 13 ml fresh peripheral blood. Amplification yielded TCR beta CDR3 regions, with RNA transcripts as the source. The HTBI primer set drove a first-round RT-PCR of the TCR CDR3. TCRdb processed the multiplex PCR reads anew with MiXCR; each CDR3 protein has one entry. The sample records fewer than 600,000 distinct CDR3 sequences, approximately 14% being singletons. Points from the study as a whole: Appearing also in blood were most of the thyroid clonotypes expanded above 0.001.

This clonotype was found many times. What it binds is not known. This TCR was sampled from a woman aged 40 to 50 with Graves' hyperthyroidism. Specimen: blood.

The DNA for the CDR3 is TGTGCCAGCAGCCAACAACAGGGTAAGGAAGCTTTCTTT. Translation gives CASSQQQGKEAFF. This rearrangement joins TRBV3-1 to TRBJ1-1; perhaps TRBD1 as D (6 bases). Germline V gene lookup returns CDR1 LGHDT and CDR2 YNNKEL (reference sequence). The CDR3 length is 13 residues. Trimming stripped 2 bases from V and 8 bases from J, with 12 bases between. The complete variable domain, with remaining parts taken from reference TRBV3-1 and TRBJ1-1, reads DTAVSQTPKYLVTQMGNDKSIKCEQNLGHDTMYWYKQDSKKFLKIMFSYNNKELIINETVPNRFSPKSPDKAHLNLHINSLELGDSAVYFCASSQQQGKEAFFGQGTRLTVV.